This passage covers 32 T cell receptor beta chains from one sample sequenced in a study of cytomegalovirus exposure and HLA in healthy donors. The PCR contained 60 Vbeta and 13 Jbeta primers. Repertoires were generated with immunoSEQ multiplex PCR, while TCRdb's copy carries only in-frame clones and drops some. The repertoire holds under 150,000 clones, with roughly 84% as singletons. The sample was PBMCs. The receptors were gathered from a girl aged 2 to 9 in good health and CMV-seronegative.

The chain's CDR3 is CASSRTGFGLYEQYF. Written as DNA, the CDR3 is TGTGCCAGCAGCCGGACAGGGTTTGGGCTCTACGAGCAGTACTTC. The rearrangement links TRBV7-9 to TRBJ2-7; 8 bases are shared with TRBD1. Germline V gene sequence: CDR1 SEHNR, CDR2 FQNEAQ (reference sequence). The trim removed 5 bases at V and 3 bases at J, leaving 9 bases unmatched. The CDR3 contains 15 residues.

This chain joins TRBV5-4 and TRBJ2-1; 8 bases match TRBD2. J gave up 3 bases and V 4 bases, and 9 bases lay outside the gene matches. The CDR3 has 16 amino acids. Germline V gene data show CDR1 as SGHNT and CDR2 as YYREEE (reference sequence). The CDR3 sequence: CASSTWGAGDYNEQFF. CDR3 sequence (DNA): TGTGCCAGCAGCACCTGGGGAGCGGGGGACTACAATGAGCAGTTCTTC.

The CDR3 spells CASSIGRQGLDTEAFF. The CDR3 nucleotides read TGTGCCAGTAGTATAGGCCGACAGGGGTTGGACACTGAAGCTTTCTTT. This chain joins TRBV19 and TRBJ1-1, with 8 bases identical to TRBD1. The CDR3 totals 16 residues. CDR1 is LNHDA, CDR2 SQIVND, per germline (reference sequence). The trim removed 1 base at V and 3 bases at J, leaving 7 bases unmatched.

The CDR3 loop reads CASSLVASGGGTGELFF. In DNA form, the CDR3 reads TGCGCCAGCAGCTTGGTGGCTAGCGGGGGAGGAACCGGGGAGCTGTTTTTT. The J gene is TRBJ2-2, the V gene TRBV5-1; 10 positions agree with TRBD2. CDR1 is SGHRS and CDR2 is YFSETQ in the germline V gene. There are 17 residues in the CDR3. Trimming cost V 0 bases and J 5 bases; bases outside gene matches: 7.

The chain carries TRBV28 and TRBJ2-4; 11 bases map to TRBD1. With V trimmed by 6 bases and J by 4 bases, 5 bases remained unmatched. CDR3 length: 15 residues. CDR1 is MDHEN and CDR2 is SYDVKM in the germline V gene. CDR3 in DNA: TGTGCCAGCAGCGAGGGACAGGGGGGAAAAAACATTCAGTACTTC. Amino acid sequence: CASSEGQGGKNIQYF. The whole variable domain, filled in from reference TRBV28 and TRBJ2-4, reads DVKVTQSSRYLVKRTGEKVFLECVQDMDHENMFWYRQDPGLGLRLIYFSYDVKMKEKGDIPEGYSVSREKKERFSLILESASTNQTSMYLCASSEGQGGKNIQYFGAGTRLSVL.

CDR3 DNA: TGTGCCAGCAGCGCCCGTTCGCGGGGGATCACAGATACGCAGTATTTT. Its protein is CASSARSRGITDTQYF. The genes are TRBV9 and TRBJ2-3; 7 bases agree with TRBD2. The CDR3 totals 16 residues. The junction had 9 bases not matched to a gene; V was cut back by 3 bases and J by 2 bases. Germline CDR1 and CDR2: SGDLS and YYNGEE.

This chain uses TRBV7-2 with TRBJ2-7, with unresolved D. From germline, CDR1 is SGHTA and CDR2 FQGNSA. Trimming took off 3 bases at V and 6 bases at J, with 21 bases between the two ends. The CDR3 extends over 16 amino acids. CDR3 in DNA: TGTGCCAGCAGCTTGGCGGCAGTGAGACCCCCTCCCGAGCAGTACTTC. Translation gives CASSLAAVRPPPEQYF.

The gene calls are TRBV23-1 and TRBJ2-7, with 8 bases aligning to TRBD1. TRBV23-1 is an ORF, and what it does is uncertain. The junction had 8 bases not matched to a gene; V was cut back by 4 bases and J by 0 bases. This CDR3 comprises 16 residues. CDR3 sequence reads: CASSPEGTGSSYEQYF. The CDR3 DNA reads as TGCGCCAGCAGTCCGGAGGGGACAGGCAGCTCCTACGAGCAGTACTTC.

This rearrangement joins TRBV4-1 to TRBJ2-1, with 14 bases that match TRBD2. This CDR3 region has 18 residues. Germline V lookup: CDR1 MGHRA, CDR2 YSYEKL. J was trimmed by 10 bases and V by 1 base; bases with no gene match: 12. This CDR3 reads CASSQVGLAGGPLSEQFF. CDR3 nucleotide sequence: TGCGCCAGCAGCCAAGTTGGACTAGCGGGGGGCCCCTTGTCGGAGCAGTTCTTC.

The chain recombines TRBV19 with TRBJ2-1; 11 positions agree with TRBD1. CDR3 length: 16 residues. Unmatched junction bases numbered 4, after V lost 0 bases and J lost 6 bases. The germline V gene has CDR1 LNHDA and CDR2 SQIVND (reference sequence). The CDR3 protein is CASSIDSGQGVNEQFF. The CDR3 nucleotides read TGTGCCAGTAGTATAGATTCGGGACAGGGGGTCAATGAGCAGTTCTTC.

The chain couples TRBV2 to TRBJ2-2; tentative D call: TRBD1 (6 bases). The length of the CDR3 is 14 residues. The V gene lost 6 bases and the J gene lost 5 bases, with 13 bases spanning the gap. Germline loops: CDR1 SNHLY, CDR2 FYNNEI. The DNA of the CDR3 is TGTGCCAGCAGGGGGATAAGGGGGACCGGGGAGCTGTTTTTT. Amino acids: CASRGIRGTGELFF.

The CDR3 protein is CALRTGAQNEQFF. CDR3 sequence (DNA): TGTGCCTTGAGGACAGGGGCACAAAATGAGCAGTTCTTC. The J gene is TRBJ2-1, the V gene TRBV30; the match to TRBD1 covers 9 bases. Germline CDR1 GTSNPN, CDR2 SVGIG (reference sequence). V trimming: 7 bases; J trimming: 7 bases; junction bases outside the gene matches: 8. The CDR3 spans 13 residues.

The V gene is TRBV11-1, the J gene TRBJ2-3, with TRBD2 identical over 10 bases. CDR1 SGHAT and CDR2 FQDESV come from the germline V gene (reference sequence). This CDR3 region has 17 residues. J gave up 1 base and V 2 bases, and 6 bases lay outside the gene matches. The CDR3 DNA reads TGTGCCAGCAGCTTATTGGCTAGCGGGAGACGCACAGATACGCAGTATTTT. Its protein product is CASSLLASGRRTDTQYF.

The chain carries TRBV7-9 and TRBJ2-3, with 8 bases that match TRBD2. The CDR3 spans 14 residues. CDR1 is SEHNR and CDR2 is FQNEAQ in the germline V gene (reference sequence). V lost 6 bases and J lost 4; bases outside the gene matches: 6. This CDR3 is CASSLSGSSDTQYF. The CDR3 DNA follows: TGTGCCAGCAGTCTCAGCGGGAGTTCAGATACGCAGTATTTT.

This clone was counted only a few times. The V call is TRBV7-2, the J call TRBJ1-5; perhaps TRBD1 as D (6 bases). The V gene's germline CDR1 is SGHTA and CDR2 FQGNSA. The CDR3 sequence is 14 residues long. The V and J ends lost 1 base and 7 bases respectively, with 11 bases between them. The DNA for the CDR3 is TGTGCCAGCAGCTTAGTACAGGGTTGGCAGCCCCAGCATTTT. Translating it yields CASSLVQGWQPQHF.

J is TRBJ2-7 and V is TRBV28; perhaps TRBD1 as D (6 bases). Germline CDR1 reads MDHEN; CDR2 reads SYDVKM. The CDR3 spans 14 residues. Trimming took 6 bases from V and 2 from J, leaving 14 bases between them. The CDR3 protein is CASSIGTPPYEQYF. In nucleotides, the CDR3 is TGTGCCAGCAGCATCGGGACACCCCCCTACGAGCAGTACTTC.

This clone was seen a handful of times. The rearrangement uses TRBV18 and TRBJ2-6, with 12 bases fitting TRBD2. Germline V gives CDR1 KGHSH, CDR2 LQKENI. After removal of 4 bases from V and 0 bases from J, the junction contained 13 bases not matched to a gene. This CDR3 contains 21 residues. CDR3 protein: CASSRNSGGLAGSSGANVLTF. CDR3 DNA sequence: TGTGCCAGCTCACGAAACTCGGGAGGACTAGCGGGATCCTCTGGGGCCAACGTCCTGACTTTC.

The gene calls are TRBV28 and TRBJ1-2; 7 bases map to TRBD1. CDR1 MDHEN and CDR2 SYDVKM come from the germline V gene. Trimming at V came to 6 bases and at J to 2 bases, leaving 6 bases not matched to a gene. The CDR3 runs 14 residues. CDR3 residues: CASRITGANYGYTF. In DNA, the CDR3 is TGTGCCAGCAGAATAACAGGGGCGAACTATGGCTACACCTTC.

The rearrangement uses TRBV28 and TRBJ2-4; 9 nucleotides match TRBD1. V lost 7 bases, J lost 5 bases, and 6 bases stayed unmatched. This CDR3 has 14 residues. Germline V lookup: CDR1 MDHEN, CDR2 SYDVKM. The CDR3 loop reads CASTRGTGQNIQYF. The CDR3 DNA sequence: TGTGCCAGCACCCGCGGGACAGGGCAAAACATTCAGTACTTC.

The chain recombines TRBV6-5 with TRBJ2-5, with TRBD1 matching 7 bases. The germline V gene encodes CDR1 MNHEY and CDR2 SVGAGI. The junction had 6 bases not matched to a gene; V was cut back by 6 bases and J by 5 bases. The CDR3 runs to 13 residues. This CDR3 is CASRRQGSETQYF. The CDR3 region has the DNA TGTGCCAGCAGGCGACAGGGTAGCGAGACCCAGTACTTC.

This clone has a single count. The gene calls are TRBV9 and TRBJ1-2; D perhaps matches TRBD1 (5 bases). CDR3 length equals 17 residues. Germline assignment: CDR1 SGDLS and CDR2 YYNGEE. Trimming took 0 bases from V and 2 from J, leaving 17 bases between them. This chain's CDR3 is CASSVATGRISNYGYTF. Written as DNA, the CDR3 is TGTGCCAGCAGCGTAGCTACAGGACGGATATCAAACTATGGCTACACCTTC.

The chain carries TRBV28 and TRBJ2-7; 9 nucleotides match TRBD2. Losses at the gene ends were 3 bases for V and 2 bases for J; bases not matched to a gene: 8. The CDR3 length is 16 residues. Germline V lookup: CDR1 MDHEN, CDR2 SYDVKM. CDR3 nucleotides: TGTGCCAGCAGTTTCGGGTCTGCGGGAGGGGCCTACGAGCAGTACTTC. Translation: CASSFGSAGGAYEQYF.

CDR3 amino acids: CASSLARRGRDGEIEAFF. The CDR3 bases are TGTGCCAGCAGCTTGGCCCGCAGGGGGCGAGACGGAGAGATCGAAGCTTTCTTT. The gene calls are TRBV5-6 and TRBJ1-1, with 8 bases matching TRBD1. This CDR3 spans 18 amino acids. V was pared by 0 bases and J by 8 bases, with 18 bases of the junction left unmatched. The germline V gene has CDR1 SGHDT and CDR2 YYEEEE.

This clone was seen just once. The rearrangement uses TRBV6-1 and TRBJ2-3, with 7 bases aligning to TRBD1. V lost 6 bases to trimming and J lost 4 bases; unmatched junction nucleotides: 7. This CDR3 has 14 amino acids. Germline CDR1 is MNHNS and CDR2 is SASEGT. Here the CDR3 reads CASSARGLSDTQYF. In nucleotides, the CDR3 is TGTGCCAGCAGCGCTAGGGGGCTATCAGATACGCAGTATTTT.

The chain recombines TRBV6-5 with TRBJ2-1; a possible D gene is TRBD1 (6 bases). Germline lookup yields CDR1 MNHEY and CDR2 SVGAGI. The CDR3 has 15 residues. Trimming removed 0 bases at V and 0 bases at J, with 6 bases between. Written as DNA, the CDR3 is TGTGCCAGCAGTTACTCGGACAGCTCCTACAATGAGCAGTTCTTC. The encoded protein is CASSYSDSSYNEQFF.

In this sample, this clone turned up a few times. This chain joins TRBV5-1 and TRBJ2-1; the match to TRBD1 covers 10 bases. Losses at the gene ends were 4 bases for V and 6 bases for J; bases not matched to a gene: 10. The CDR3 sequence is 16 residues long. Germline CDR1 is SGHRS and CDR2 is YFSETQ. The CDR3 region is CASSLPRDRGTNEQFF. In DNA, the CDR3 is TGCGCCAGCAGCCTTCCCCGGGACAGGGGAACCAATGAGCAGTTCTTC.

J is TRBJ1-1 and V is TRBV29-1; D is unresolved. The ends were cut back, 0 bases at V and 0 bases at J, with 11 bases in the middle. Germline V CDR1 and CDR2: SQVTM, ANQGSEA. This CDR3 has 15 amino acids. The DNA of the CDR3 is TGCAGCGTTGAAGATTCGCACACAATGAACACTGAAGCTTTCTTT. Translating gives CSVEDSHTMNTEAFF.

The chain combines TRBV9 with TRBJ1-5; D is ambiguous. CDR1 is SGDLS and CDR2 is YYNGEE in the germline V gene. CDR3 length equals 16 residues. V lost 0 bases, J lost 4 bases, and 14 bases lay in between. The CDR3 region is CASSVGEGGKNQPQHF. For the CDR3, the DNA is TGTGCCAGCAGCGTAGGAGAGGGAGGGAAGAATCAGCCCCAGCATTTT. Variable domain in full (rest from reference TRBV9 and TRBJ1-5): DSGVTQTPKHLITATGQRVTLRCSPRSGDLSVYWYQQSLDQGLQFLIQYYNGEERAKGNILERFSAQQFPDLHSELNLSSLELGDSALYFCASSVGEGGKNQPQHFGDGTRLSIL.

The chain carries TRBV7-9 and TRBJ1-4; 8 bases align to TRBD1. The CDR3 is 15 residues long. Trimming removed 4 bases from V and 7 bases from J; junction bases left unmatched: 8. Looked up from germline, CDR1 is SEHNR and CDR2 is FQNEAQ (reference sequence). The CDR3 is CASSSSGQGPEKLFF. The CDR3 DNA sequence: TGTGCCAGCAGCTCTAGTGGACAGGGCCCTGAAAAACTGTTTTTT.

This clone was found once. V gene TRBV19 combines with J gene TRBJ2-7; the D gene is possibly TRBD2 (5 bases). The CDR3 consists of 13 residues. Trimming stripped 1 base from V and 6 bases from J, with 10 bases between. The germline CDR1 and CDR2 sequences are LNHDA and SQIVND (reference sequence). CDR3 sequence reads: CASSIGPGFEQYF. The CDR3 DNA reads as TGTGCCAGTAGTATAGGTCCGGGGTTCGAGCAGTACTTC.

This sequence joins TRBV7-3 and TRBJ2-7; TRBD2 aligns across 10 bases. This CDR3 region has 14 residues. V was clipped by 4 bases and J by 5 bases; unmatched bases: 5. Germline V lookup: CDR1 SGHTA, CDR2 FQGTGA. The CDR3 is CASSSSGTSDEQYF. The CDR3 DNA sequence: TGTGCCAGCAGCTCCTCCGGGACTAGCGACGAGCAGTACTTC.

This clone showed up just a few times. The chain combines TRBV7-9 with TRBJ2-1; tentative D call: TRBD2 (6 bases). With 2 bases removed from V and 6 bases from J, the gap between germline ends came to 14 bases. From germline, CDR1 is SEHNR and CDR2 FQNEAQ (reference sequence). The CDR3 consists of 15 residues. For the CDR3, the DNA is TGTGCCAGCAGCTTATCCGAACTAGCCTCCAATGAGCAGTTCTTC. Translation gives CASSLSELASNEQFF.